Listed below are T cell receptor beta chains from one sample, sequenced in a study of prognosis after radiotherapy for stage I lung cancer. TCRdb redid the calling of the multiplex PCR reads with MiXCR, one entry per CDR3 protein. Among around 30,000 distinct CDR3 sequences listed, roughly 30% were seen once. The sample was PBMCs, taken before or after stereotactic body radiation therapy (not recorded which). These receptors all stem from a donor over 45 with non-small cell lung cancer. Each CDR3 is given with its conserved first and last residue. D genes are given only for firm matches. The size of a clone is reported for some rows only, either as once, few or many, or as a class for expanded clones.

V gene: TRBV20-1; D gene: -; J gene: TRBJ2-1; clone size: many; CDR3 DNA: TGCAGTGCTAGAGACCCCTCGGGCAGAAATGAGCAGTTCTTC; CDR3 protein: CSARDPSGRNEQFF
V gene: TRBV29-1; D gene: -; J gene: TRBJ1-3; clone size: many; CDR3 DNA: TGCAGCGTTGGGTGGGCAGGCTCTGGAAACACCATATATTTT; CDR3 protein: CSVGWAGSGNTIYF
V gene: TRBV3-1; D gene: -; J gene: TRBJ1-2; clone size: many; CDR3 DNA: TGTGCCAGCAGCCAAACGGACAGAGGCTATGGCTACACCTTC; CDR3 protein: CASSQTDRGYGYTF
V gene: TRBV28; D gene: -; J gene: TRBJ1-5; clone size: many; CDR3 DNA: TGTGCCAGCAGTTTACGGCTAGGGGGCAATCAGCCCCAGCATTTT; CDR3 protein: CASSLRLGGNQPQHF
V gene: TRBV5-1; D gene: TRBD2; J gene: TRBJ2-2; clone size: medium-sized; CDR3 DNA: TGCGCCAGCAGCTTGGAGGTACTAGCGGGATACACCGGGGAGCTGTTTTTT; CDR3 protein: CASSLEVLAGYTGELFF
V gene: TRBV10-3; D gene: TRBD1; J gene: TRBJ1-2; clone size: many; CDR3 DNA: TGTGCCATCAGTGAGCCGAAGACAGGGGCCCTCTCGGATGGCTACACCTTC; CDR3 protein: CAISEPKTGALSDGYTF
V gene: TRBV10-3; D gene: -; J gene: TRBJ1-5; clone size: many; CDR3 DNA: TGTGCCATCAGGCCGTCATCTGACGGTCAGCCCCAGCATTTT; CDR3 protein: CAIRPSSDGQPQHF
V gene: TRBV29-1; D gene: -; J gene: TRBJ2-5; clone size: many; CDR3 DNA: TGCAGCGTTGTACAGCGGGCCCAAGAGACCCAGTACTTC; CDR3 protein: CSVVQRAQETQYF
V gene: TRBV5-1; D gene: TRBD1; J gene: TRBJ2-7; clone size: -; CDR3 DNA: TGCGCCAGCAGCCCCGGGACAGGCAGGGACGAGCAGTACTTC; CDR3 protein: CASSPGTGRDEQYF
V gene: TRBV28; D gene: -; J gene: TRBJ2-7; clone size: many; CDR3 DNA: TGTGCCAGCTCGGACGCCTACGAGCAGTACTTC; CDR3 protein: CASSDAYEQYF
V gene: TRBV6-9; D gene: TRBD2; J gene: TRBJ2-3; clone size: medium-sized; CDR3 DNA: TGTGCCAGCAGCAGAACCCTAGCGGGGGGCTACACAGATACGCAGTATTTT; CDR3 protein: CASSRTLAGGYTDTQYF
V gene: TRBV9; D gene: TRBD1; J gene: TRBJ2-5; clone size: many; CDR3 DNA: TGTGCCAGCAGCGAGGCAGGGGGCGGGACCCAGTACTTC; CDR3 protein: CASSEAGGGTQYF
V gene: TRBV11-2; D gene: -; J gene: TRBJ1-1; clone size: many; CDR3 DNA: TGTGCCAGCAGCCTTGGTTTAGCCTCGGGGACTGAAGCTTTCTTT; CDR3 protein: CASSLGLASGTEAFF
V gene: TRBV6-1; D gene: TRBD1; J gene: TRBJ2-3; clone size: many; CDR3 DNA: TGTGCCAGCCACCAACAGGGGTTTTCCACAGATACGCAGTATTTT; CDR3 protein: CASHQQGFSTDTQYF
V gene: TRBV7-9; D gene: -; J gene: TRBJ2-5; clone size: many; CDR3 DNA: TGTGCCAGCAGCCATTCCGGGAGCCAAGAGACCCAGTACTTC; CDR3 protein: CASSHSGSQETQYF
V gene: TRBV24-1; D gene: -; J gene: TRBJ2-7; clone size: many; CDR3 DNA: TGTGCCACCAGTGATTTGGGGGGTTCCGAGCAGTACTTC; CDR3 protein: CATSDLGGSEQYF
V gene: TRBV6-1; D gene: -; J gene: TRBJ1-5; clone size: -; CDR3 DNA: TGTGCCAGCAGTGCCGGGGCAGCTATCAATCAGCCCCAGCATTTT; CDR3 protein: CASSAGAAINQPQHF
V gene: TRBV6-1; D gene: -; J gene: TRBJ1-6; clone size: -; CDR3 DNA: TGTGCCAGCAGCAAGACCACAGTGGCCCCTGGTTCACCCCTCCACTTT; CDR3 protein: CASSKTTVAPGSPLHF
V gene: TRBV6-1; D gene: -; J gene: TRBJ1-6; clone size: -; CDR3 DNA: TGTGCCAGCAGTGAAGTGGACTTCCCAGAGGGCTCCTATAATTCACCCCTCAACTTT; CDR3 protein: CASSEVDFPEGSYNSPLNF
V gene: TRBV5-1; D gene: -; J gene: TRBJ2-2; clone size: many; CDR3 DNA: TGCGCCAGCAAGGAGGGGAGCCAGAACACCGGGGAGCTGTTTTTT; CDR3 protein: CASKEGSQNTGELFF
V gene: TRBV7-2; D gene: -; J gene: TRBJ1-6; clone size: many; CDR3 DNA: TGTGCCAGCAGCTTAAGGAGGGGGAGTTTTTCACCCCTCCACTTT; CDR3 protein: CASSLRRGSFSPLHF
V gene: TRBV28; D gene: -; J gene: TRBJ1-5; clone size: many; CDR3 DNA: TGTGCCAGCAGACAAAGGGGACAGCCCCAGCATTTT; CDR3 protein: CASRQRGQPQHF
V gene: TRBV20-1; D gene: TRBD2; J gene: TRBJ2-7; clone size: -; CDR3 DNA: TGCAGTGCTAGAGAAGGTGGGAGGGTCACAGCCTACGAGCAGTACTTC; CDR3 protein: CSAREGGRVTAYEQYF
V gene: TRBV28; D gene: -; J gene: TRBJ2-6; clone size: -; CDR3 DNA: TGTGCCAGAAGTTCACACCTCAGGTACCTCGAGGCCTCTGGGGCCAACGTCCTGACTTTC; CDR3 protein: CARSSHLRYLEASGANVLTF
V gene: TRBV7-3; D gene: TRBD2; J gene: TRBJ2-5; clone size: -; CDR3 DNA: TGTGCCAGCACCTATATACTAGCGGGTGCCTTTCAAGAGACCCAGTACTTC; CDR3 protein: CASTYILAGAFQETQYF
V gene: TRBV20-1; D gene: -; J gene: TRBJ2-2; clone size: many; CDR3 DNA: TGCAGTGCTAGGGTTCGGGGGGCTAACACCGGGGAGCTGTTTTTT; CDR3 protein: CSARVRGANTGELFF
V gene: TRBV27; D gene: -; J gene: TRBJ1-2; clone size: -; CDR3 DNA: TGTGCCGGCAGTTTCTACGGGGAGCGGCTCTATTGCTACACCTTC; CDR3 protein: CAGSFYGERLYCYTF
V gene: TRBV12-3/TRBV12-4; D gene: -; J gene: TRBJ1-4; clone size: many; CDR3 DNA: TGTGCCAGCAGTTTTTCACGAGGGGATCTCAGTGAAAAACTGTTTTTT; CDR3 protein: CASSFSRGDLSEKLFF
V gene: TRBV2; D gene: TRBD1; J gene: TRBJ2-6; clone size: -; CDR3 DNA: TGTGGCAGCAGTGCCCCGACAGGGGGAGTCTCTGGGGCCAACGTCCTGACTTTC; CDR3 protein: CGSSAPTGGVSGANVLTF
V gene: TRBV7-2; D gene: TRBD2; J gene: TRBJ2-5; clone size: many; CDR3 DNA: TGTGCCAGCAGCCCAAGGCCGGGACTAGCGGGGAGACAGACCCAGTACTTC; CDR3 protein: CASSPRPGLAGRQTQYF
V gene: TRBV28; D gene: -; J gene: TRBJ2-1; clone size: many; CDR3 DNA: TGTGCCAGCACCACTAACTATTACTACGACAATGAGCAGTTCTTC; CDR3 protein: CASTTNYYYDNEQFF
V gene: TRBV10-3; D gene: -; J gene: TRBJ1-1; clone size: -; CDR3 DNA: TGTGCCATCAGTGAGGTTAACACTGAAGATTTCTTT; CDR3 protein: CAISEVNTEDFF
V gene: TRBV28; D gene: -; J gene: TRBJ2-3; clone size: many; CDR3 DNA: TGTGCCAGCAGTTTAGGTCAGAGCACAGATACGCAGTATTTT; CDR3 protein: CASSLGQSTDTQYF
V gene: TRBV2; D gene: TRBD2; J gene: TRBJ2-1; clone size: many; CDR3 DNA: TGTGCCAGCAGGCCCGGGACTAGCGGGAGCAATGAGCAGTTCTTC; CDR3 protein: CASRPGTSGSNEQFF
V gene: TRBV6-1; D gene: TRBD2; J gene: TRBJ2-3; clone size: medium-sized; CDR3 DNA: TGTGCCAGCAGTGAATTAGCGGGGGGAAGCACAGATACGCAGTATTTT; CDR3 protein: CASSELAGGSTDTQYF